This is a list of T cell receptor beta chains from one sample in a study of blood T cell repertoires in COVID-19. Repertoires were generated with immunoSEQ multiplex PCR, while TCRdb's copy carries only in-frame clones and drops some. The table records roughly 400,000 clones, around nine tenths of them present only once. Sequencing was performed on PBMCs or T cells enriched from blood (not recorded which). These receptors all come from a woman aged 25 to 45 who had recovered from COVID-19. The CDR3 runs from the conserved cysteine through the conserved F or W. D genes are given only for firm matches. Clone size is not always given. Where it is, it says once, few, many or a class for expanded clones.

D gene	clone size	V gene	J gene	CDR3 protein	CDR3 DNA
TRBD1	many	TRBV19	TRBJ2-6	CASRSGTGGTGANVLTF	TGTGCCAGTAGATCCGGGACAGGGGGCACTGGGGCCAACGTCCTGACTTTC
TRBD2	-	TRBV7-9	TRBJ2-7	CASSPVPLGLAYEQYF	TGTGCCAGCAGCCCTGTCCCTTTGGGACTAGCGTACGAGCAGTACTTC
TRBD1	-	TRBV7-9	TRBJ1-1	CASSRTGGLNTEAFF	TGTGCCAGCAGCCGCACAGGGGGCTTGAACACTGAAGCTTTCTTT
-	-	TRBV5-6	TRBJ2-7	CASSSGQYEQYF	TGTGCCAGCAGCTCGGGACAATACGAGCAGTACTTC
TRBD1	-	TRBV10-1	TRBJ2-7	CASSLRRDRGLEQYF	TGCGCCAGCAGTCTTCGCCGGGACAGGGGCCTCGAGCAGTACTTC
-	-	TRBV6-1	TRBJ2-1	CASSDRRRLSSYNEQFF	TGTGCCAGCAGTGACCGACGGCGGTTGAGCTCCTACAATGAGCAGTTCTTC
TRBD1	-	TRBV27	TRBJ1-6	CASSPLGQGAPLHF	TGTGCCAGCAGTCCCCTGGGACAGGGAGCACCCCTCCACTTT
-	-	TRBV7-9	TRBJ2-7	CASSYEGDEQYF	TGTGCCAGCAGCTATGAAGGGGACGAGCAGTACTTC
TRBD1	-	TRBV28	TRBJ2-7	CASSLGRGSSYEQYF	TGTGCCAGCAGTTTGGGCAGGGGGAGCTCCTACGAGCAGTACTTC
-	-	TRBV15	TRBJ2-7	CATSREISTPQEFYEQYF	TGTGCCACCAGCAGAGAAATATCCACGCCACAAGAATTCTACGAGCAGTACTTC
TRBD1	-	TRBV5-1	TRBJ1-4	CASSLGEIQGRHEKLFF	TGCGCCAGCAGCTTGGGGGAGATACAGGGGAGGCATGAAAAACTGTTTTTT
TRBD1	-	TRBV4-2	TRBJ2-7	CASSPLGTGPDEQYF	TGTGCCAGCAGCCCCCTCGGGACAGGGCCCGACGAGCAGTACTTC
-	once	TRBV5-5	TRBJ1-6	CASSGTPGLLNSPLHF	TGTGCCAGCAGCGGAACCCCGGGACTTTTAAATTCACCCCTCCACTTT
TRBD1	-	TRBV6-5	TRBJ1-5	CASSQRTGGNQPQHF	TGTGCCAGCAGCCAGCGGACAGGGGGCAATCAGCCCCAGCATTTT
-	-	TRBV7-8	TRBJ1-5	CASSPGGLRQPQHF	TGTGCCAGCAGCCCAGGAGGGCTTCGCCAGCCCCAGCATTTT
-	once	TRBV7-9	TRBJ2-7	CASSAKGMGEQYF	TGTGCCAGCAGCGCTAAGGGGATGGGCGAGCAGTACTTC
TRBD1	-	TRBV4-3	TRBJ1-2	CASSQPGTVSGYTF	TGCGCCAGCAGCCAACCAGGGACAGTGAGCGGCTACACCTTC
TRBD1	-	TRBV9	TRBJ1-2	CASSVPGGPKGYTF	TGTGCCAGCAGCGTACCAGGGGGTCCTAAGGGCTACACCTTC
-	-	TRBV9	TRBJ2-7	CASSAGRNSYEQYF	TGTGCCAGCAGCGCAGGGCGAAACTCCTACGAGCAGTACTTC
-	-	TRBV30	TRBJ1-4	CAWSVGVANEKLFF	TGTGCCTGGAGTGTAGGGGTTGCTAATGAAAAACTGTTTTTT
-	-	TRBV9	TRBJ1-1	CASSPRTEMNTEAFF	TGTGCCAGCAGCCCCCGGACAGAAATGAACACTGAAGCTTTCTTT
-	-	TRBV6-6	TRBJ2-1	CASSYRVDEQFF	TGTGCCAGCAGTTACCGAGTAGATGAGCAGTTCTTC
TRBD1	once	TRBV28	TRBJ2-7	CASSLDRVIYEQYF	TGTGCCAGCAGTTTAGACAGGGTAATCTACGAGCAGTACTTC
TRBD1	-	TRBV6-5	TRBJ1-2	CASSYSQGASGYTF	TGTGCCAGCAGTTACTCGCAGGGGGCAAGTGGCTACACCTTC
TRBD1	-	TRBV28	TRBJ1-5	CASSRDRAGQPQHF	TGTGCCAGCAGCCGTGACAGGGCGGGTCAGCCCCAGCATTTT
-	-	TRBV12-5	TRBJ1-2	CASGFQGSYGYTF	TGTGCTAGTGGTTTTCAGGGGTCCTATGGCTACACCTTC
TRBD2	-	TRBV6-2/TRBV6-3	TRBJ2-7	CASSSEALAGIFSPTYEQYF	TGTGCCAGCAGTTCCGAGGCCTTAGCGGGGATCTTCTCCCCGACCTACGAGCAGTACTTC
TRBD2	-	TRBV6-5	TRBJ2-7	CASSSSGGLLEQYF	TGTGCCAGCAGTTCAAGCGGGGGTCTCCTTGAGCAGTACTTC
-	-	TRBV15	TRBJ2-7	CATSRDHPGTTYEQYF	TGTGCCACCAGCAGAGATCATCCAGGCACGACCTACGAGCAGTACTTC
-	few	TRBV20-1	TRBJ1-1	CSARGGTEAFF	TGCAGTGCTAGAGGAGGGACTGAAGCTTTCTTT
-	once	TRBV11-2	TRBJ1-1	CASSRPRGEMHNTEAFF	TGTGCCAGCAGCCGCCCCCGGGGAGAAATGCACAACACTGAAGCTTTCTTT
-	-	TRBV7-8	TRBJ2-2	CASPGALNTGELFF	TGTGCCAGCCCGGGAGCGCTAAACACCGGGGAGCTGTTTTTT
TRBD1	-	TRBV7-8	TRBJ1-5	CASSLLNRGGNQPQHF	TGTGCCAGCAGCTTGCTCAACAGGGGTGGCAATCAGCCCCAGCATTTT
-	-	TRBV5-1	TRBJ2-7	CASSLGRDTTYEQYF	TGCGCCAGCAGCTTGGGTAGGGACACAACCTACGAGCAGTACTTC
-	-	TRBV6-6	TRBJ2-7	CASRRLGTYEQYF	TGTGCCAGCAGACGACTGGGCACCTACGAGCAGTACTTC
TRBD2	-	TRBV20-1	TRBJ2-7	CSASYGGIYEQYF	TGCAGTGCTAGTTACGGGGGGATCTACGAGCAGTACTTC
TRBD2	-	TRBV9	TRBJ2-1	CASSVGLAGVGNEQFF	TGTGCCAGCAGCGTCGGACTAGCGGGAGTTGGCAATGAGCAGTTCTTC
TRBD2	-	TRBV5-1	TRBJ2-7	CASSPRTGGPGEQYF	TGCGCCAGCAGCCCGAGAACGGGGGGGCCGGGGGAGCAGTACTTC
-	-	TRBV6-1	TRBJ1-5	CASSDAPGGNQPQHF	TGTGCCAGCAGTGACGCCCCAGGAGGGAATCAGCCCCAGCATTTT
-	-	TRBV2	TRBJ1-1	CASSSNTEAFF	TGTGCCAGCAGCTCGAACACTGAAGCTTTCTTT
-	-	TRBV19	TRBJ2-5	CASSIRGETQYF	TGTGCCAGTAGTATAAGGGGGGAGACCCAGTACTTC
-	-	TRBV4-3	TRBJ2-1	CASSFRRGNEQFF	TGCGCCAGCAGCTTCCGAAGGGGGAATGAGCAGTTCTTC
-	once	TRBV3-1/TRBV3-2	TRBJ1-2	CASSQVVYEDRGGYTF	TGTGCCAGCAGCCAAGTGGTTTATGAGGACAGAGGGGGCTACACCTTC
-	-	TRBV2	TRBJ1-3	CASVQGLNSGNTIYF	TGTGCCAGCGTCCAGGGCTTGAACTCTGGAAACACCATATATTTT
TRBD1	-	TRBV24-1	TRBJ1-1	CATSDLNDRVGAFF	TGTGCCACCAGTGATTTAAATGACAGGGTCGGAGCTTTCTTT
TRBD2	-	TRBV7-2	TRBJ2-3	CASSPILEASGGADTQYF	TGTGCCAGCAGCCCCATCCTCGAGGCTAGCGGGGGGGCAGATACGCAGTATTTT
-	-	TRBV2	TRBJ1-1	CASSEALWGAEAFF	TGTGCCAGCAGTGAAGCTCTCTGGGGGGCTGAAGCTTTCTTT
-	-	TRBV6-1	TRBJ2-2	CASSELRTGELFF	TGTGCCAGCAGTGAACTTAGAACCGGGGAGCTGTTTTTT